The subject of this entry is one T cell receptor beta chain. This CDR3 is built from 15 residues. V was clipped by 4 bases and J by 2 bases; unmatched bases: 5. Per germline, CDR1 MNHEY and CDR2 SVGAGI. The data stem from a study of blood T cell repertoires in COVID-19. Sequencing used immunoSEQ multiplex PCR; TCRdb keeps in-frame clones, though not all of them. The table includes roughly 87,000 clones, about 84% detected once. This clonotype was obtained from a man aged 50-60 years with active COVID-19. The sequencing sample was made of peripheral blood. The chain employs TRBV6-5 and TRBJ1-2; 9 nucleotides align to TRBD1. The CDR3 DNA reads as TGTGCCAGCAGTTTTATAGGACAGGGGAACTATGGCTACACCTTC. This sequence encodes CASSFIGQGNYGYTF.